Included here is one T cell receptor (beta chain) sequence, with context. The data were taken from a study of CD8+CD57+ T cells in acquired aplastic anemia. Study background: On average, sorted CD4+ and CD8+ cells gave roughly 3 ug of DNA.

Selection for sequencing was limited to patients who had shown CD8+CD57+ cell expansion by flow cytometry. CDR3 and TCR beta VDJ profiling relied on genomic DNA as the template. TCRdb independently ran MiXCR on the reads; one entry per CDR3 protein. The sample records about 470,000 distinct CDR3 sequences, approximately 32% being singletons. Trimming at V came to 5 bases and at J to 4 bases, leaving 11 bases not matched to a gene. The CDR3 loop spans 15 amino acids. Germline V CDR1 and CDR2: DFQATT, SNEGSKA (reference sequence). The clonotype was recovered from a human donor with aplastic anemia. The J gene is TRBJ2-7, the V gene TRBV20-1; 10 bases align to TRBD2. The sample consisted of sorted CD4+, CD8+, or CD8+CD57+ T cells (not recorded which) from PBMCs. In DNA, the CDR3 is TGCAGTGCTTCCCGAGCGGGAGGGCTGAAGTACGAGCAGTACTTC. Its protein is CSASRAGGLKYEQYF.